Described below is a single T cell receptor beta chain sequence and its context. Germline V lookup: CDR1 DFQATT, CDR2 SNEGSKA (reference sequence). CDR3 size: 11 residues. V was clipped by 4 bases and J by 5 bases, with 7 bases between them. In the authors' workflow: Reference gene primers were amplified, and this amplification served to estimate nucleated cell counts. The assay was immunoSEQ multiplex PCR, and TCRdb's table has in-frame clones only and misses some. V and J calls and clone size are given by that table; D and trimming were obtained from the DNA. Seen here are about 80,000 clones, over 80% observed once, and the top ten hold 9%. The sample comes from a study of blood T cell repertoires in COVID-19. The overall study: COVID-19 samples, acute and convalescent, were from the United States, Italy and Spain. In each case, the material was cDNA or gDNA derived from T cells, B-cell-depleted T cells, or PBMCs.

Input material: peripheral blood. The chain recombines TRBV20-1 with TRBJ2-3; no definite D call. This clonotype was obtained from a human donor in a cohort sampled during active COVID-19. The CDR3 here is CSATQIDTQYF. DNA for the CDR3: TGCAGTGCTACCCAAATAGATACGCAGTATTTT.